This T cell receptor (beta chain) was found in a study of blood T cell repertoires in COVID-19 (dated by TCRdb to 2018 to 2020). For the wider study: Recovered participants in ImmuneRACE Cohort 3 were defined by two consecutive negative NP/OP PCR tests, clearance by a healthcare professional, or resolution of symptoms. Samples from collaborators originated in the United States, Italy and Spain and spanned both the acute and convalescent phases of COVID-19. The repertoires were released in a freely available public database intended as a resource for research on the immune response to SARS-CoV-2. The sample metadata nearly always contained a de-identified subject ID, COVID-19 status, age in years and sex. The samples were drawn from the first 160 participants of the ongoing ImmuneRACE study and from 1,254 subjects provided by 6 global collaborators. The dataset comprised deeply sampled blood TCRbeta repertoires from subjects exposed to, actively infected with, or recovered from COVID-19. Where available, HLA class I and class II types were obtained from metadata supplied by the sample provider rather than from assay-based typing. The material from the prospective study consisted of cDNA or gDNA derived from T cells, B-cell-depleted T cells, or PBMCs. General study outcomes and caveats: The quantity of clinical and demographic metadata differed by source and by participant and was supplied without curation.

Participants in the prospective study were enrolled through a virtual design, were aged roughly 18 to 100 years, and lived in fewer than 30 United States geographic areas. In the prospective study, cohorts were assigned on the basis of participant-reported clinical history obtained from a screening survey and a study questionnaire. In the prospective study, mobile phlebotomists collected whole blood, serum and a nasopharyngeal or oropharyngeal swab from each participant. Participants in the prospective study had the option to provide additional blood draws and questionnaires over a roughly 2-month period. Before DNA extraction, prospective study blood samples were shipped either frozen or at room temperature. TCRbeta CDR3 regions were amplified from genomic DNA by means of the immunoSEQ Assay, a bias-controlled multiplex PCR. The source study handled its data this way. The number of nucleated cells in each sample was estimated from the amplification of reference gene primers within the assay. To quantify the absolute abundance of each unique TCRbeta CDR3 rearrangement, sequence reads were collapsed and filtered. For each sample, productive Simpson clonality was calculated by taking the square root of Simpson's diversity index across productive rearrangements. TCRdb limited this immuneACCESS table to in-frame rearrangements with V and J called. A share of clones is missing; checked studies link under half to unresolved V genes, and the rest is unexplained. Clonal size and the V and J genes are those of that table, whereas D and trimming came from the DNA. In all, the sample holds roughly 200,000 clones, and about 86% of those were seen once. The ten largest make up around 24% of the sample.

Note on this clone: Its cognate antigen has yet to be identified. Base qualities are missing; no much larger clone stands one base away.

Spanning cysteine to phenylalanine, the CDR3 consists of 14 amino acids. Only the CDR3 part of the read is kept: 42 bases, read in frame from the first base. V and J are truncated by 0 bases and 3 bases respectively, leaving an intervening sequence of 10 bases. Reading the germline V gene gives CDR1 SGHDT and CDR2 YYEEEE. The TCR sequence derives from a woman between 40 and 55 years old in a cohort exposed to, infected with or recovered from COVID-19 (not recorded which). The chain employs TRBV5-6 and TRBJ2-7; a weak D assignment points to TRBD1 (6 bases agree). Sequenced input: PBMCs or T cells enriched from blood (not recorded which). The CDR3 here reads CASSLDRVNYEQYF. The nucleotide sequence is given as TGTGCCAGCAGCTTGGACAGGGTGAACTACGAGCAGTACTTC.